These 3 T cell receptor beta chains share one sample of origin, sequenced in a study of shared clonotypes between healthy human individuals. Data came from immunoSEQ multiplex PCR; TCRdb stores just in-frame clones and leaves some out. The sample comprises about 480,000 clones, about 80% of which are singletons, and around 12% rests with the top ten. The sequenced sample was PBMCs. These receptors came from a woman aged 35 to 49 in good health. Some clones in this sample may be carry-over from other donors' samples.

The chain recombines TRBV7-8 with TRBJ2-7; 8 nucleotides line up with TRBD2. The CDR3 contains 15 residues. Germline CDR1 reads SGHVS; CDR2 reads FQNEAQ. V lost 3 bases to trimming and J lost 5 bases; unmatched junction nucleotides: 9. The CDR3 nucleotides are TGTGCCAGCAGCTTCGGTGGGACTAGGGGCCACGAGCAGTACTTC. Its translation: CASSFGGTRGHEQYF.

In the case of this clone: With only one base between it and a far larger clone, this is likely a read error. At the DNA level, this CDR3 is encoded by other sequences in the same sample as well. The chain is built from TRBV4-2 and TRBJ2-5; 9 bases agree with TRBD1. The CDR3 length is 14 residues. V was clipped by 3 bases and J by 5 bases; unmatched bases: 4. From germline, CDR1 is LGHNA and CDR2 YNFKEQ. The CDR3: CASSQGDRDETQYF. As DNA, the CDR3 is TGTGCCAGCAGCCAGGGGGACAGGGATGAGACCCAGTACTTC.

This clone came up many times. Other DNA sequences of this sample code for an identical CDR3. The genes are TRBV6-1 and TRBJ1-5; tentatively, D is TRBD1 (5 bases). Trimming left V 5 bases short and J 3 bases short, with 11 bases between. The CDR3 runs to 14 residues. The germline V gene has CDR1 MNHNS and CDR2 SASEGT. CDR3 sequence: CASSSVGPNQPQHF. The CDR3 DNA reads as TGTGCCAGCAGTTCAGTGGGGCCCAATCAGCCCCAGCATTTT.